Shown below are 32 T cell receptor beta chains from a single sample sequenced in a study of T cells after yellow fever vaccination (dated by TCRdb to between 2018 and 2021). What this sample's treatment or condition label stands for: live attenuated yellow fever vaccine strain. Library generation was performed with 5' RACE. The instrument given in TCRdb is Illumina HiSeq 2500. TCRdb reprocessing: public reads trimmed at Q25 with fastp, clones called with MiXCR, in-frame beta chains kept. A single entry per CDR3 protein holds the most common genes and DNA from its merged rows. The sample table lists about 400,000 distinct CDR3 sequences, 6% to 8% of them with a count of one. The ten largest account for about 15% of the sample. The sample here was PBMCs, taken 5 days after the yellow fever booster vaccination. These receptors came from a man aged 30 to 39 who received the YFV17D yellow fever vaccine.

This clonotype showed up many times. V gene TRBV4-3 combines with J gene TRBJ2-7, with D perhaps being TRBD1 or TRBD2 (5 bases each). The CDR3 sequence is 15 residues long. V was shortened by 1 base and J by 3 bases, with 13 bases between the two germline ends. Per the germline V gene, CDR1 is LGHNA and CDR2 is YSLEER. The CDR3 bases are TGCGCCAGCAGCCAAGGGGGGTGGCAGGGCTACGAGCAGTACTTC. Its protein is CASSQGGWQGYEQYF.

This clonotype has just a few counts. V usage is TRBV24-1 and J usage is TRBJ2-5; 7 positions match TRBD1. Germline CDR1 KGHDR, CDR2 SFDVKD. V gave up 3 bases and J gave up 3 bases; unmatched junction bases: 3. The CDR3 totals 14 residues. The CDR3 protein is CATSDIGTEETQYF. The CDR3 DNA reads as TGTGCCACCAGTGATATAGGGACAGAAGAGACCCAGTACTTC.

The table lists this clonotype with a few counts. The rearrangement links TRBV18 to TRBJ1-5; D gene uncertain. The V gene's germline CDR1 is KGHSH and CDR2 LQKENI. V gave up 4 bases and J gave up 4 bases, with 11 bases separating them. This CDR3 region has 14 residues. For the CDR3, the DNA is TGTGCCAGCTCACGTAGCGGTCAAAATCAGCCCCAGCATTTT. Translating gives CASSRSGQNQPQHF. The full variable domain, its missing parts supplied by reference TRBV18 and TRBJ1-5, is NAGVMQNPRHLVRRRGQEARLRCSPMKGHSHVYWYRQLPEEGLKFMVYLQKENIIDESGMPKERFSAEFPKEGPSILRIQQVVRGDSAAYFCASSRSGQNQPQHFGDGTRLSIL.

About this clonotype: A much larger clonotype is one base distant, so this may be a read error. The chain employs TRBV2 and TRBJ2-1; no clear D. This CDR3 has 12 amino acids. V was shortened by 6 bases and J by 6 bases, with 9 bases between the two germline ends. Per germline, CDR1 SNHLY and CDR2 FYNNEI. The CDR3 sequence: CASRSEVNEQFF. The CDR3 region has the DNA TGTGCCAGCAGGTCGGAAGTCAATGAGCAGTTCTTC.

The J gene is TRBJ2-1, the V gene TRBV20-1, with 8 bases that match TRBD2. This CDR3 has 14 residues. Germline V gives CDR1 DFQATT, CDR2 SNEGSKA (reference sequence). The junction had 12 bases not matched to a gene; V was cut back by 4 bases and J by 10 bases. The CDR3 loop reads CSAKIGGRYWEQFF. Here the CDR3 DNA reads TGCAGTGCTAAAATCGGCGGGAGGTATTGGGAGCAGTTCTTC.

The table lists this clonotype with a few counts. V usage is TRBV18 and J usage is TRBJ2-7; maybe TRBD1 (5 bases). Trimming shortened V by 6 bases and J by 0 bases, and 18 bases separated the two germline ends. From germline, CDR1 is KGHSH and CDR2 LQKENI. This CDR3 is 16 amino acids long. The chain's CDR3 is CASSPTLMGRSYEQYF. CDR3 coding DNA: TGTGCCAGCTCTCCAACCTTAATGGGGCGCTCCTACGAGCAGTACTTC.

This clonotype showed up just a few times. The chain employs TRBV12-3 or TRBV12-4 and TRBJ2-7, with 9 positions matching TRBD2. The CDR3 is 14 residues long. V shed 2 bases, J shed 11 bases, and the junction held 10 bases outside the gene matches. The CDR3 sequence is CASSLSFFASGEYF. The DNA for the CDR3 is TGTGCCAGCAGTTTAAGCTTTTTTGCTAGCGGGGAGTACTTC.

This clonotype showed up just a few times. The chain uses TRBV14 and TRBJ2-1, with 9 bases lining up with TRBD1. Trimming took 2 bases from V and 4 from J; bases not matched to a gene: 3. The V gene's germline CDR1 is SGHDN and CDR2 FVKESK. CDR3 length equals 15 residues. Here the CDR3 reads CASSQTGTGYNEQFF. CDR3 bases: TGTGCCAGCAGCCAAACCGGGACAGGGTACAATGAGCAGTTCTTC.

The V gene is TRBV6-2 or TRBV6-3, the J gene TRBJ2-7, with D uncertain. This CDR3 is 12 amino acids long. Germline values: CDR1 MNHEY, CDR2 SVGEGT. Trimming removed 2 bases at V and 6 bases at J, with 8 bases between. CDR3: CASSYVGFEQYF. The CDR3, as DNA: TGTGCCAGCAGTTACGTGGGTTTCGAGCAGTACTTC.

This clonotype has only a few counts. V usage is TRBV6-6 and J usage is TRBJ1-2; possible D gene TRBD1, 6 bases. CDR3 length equals 13 residues. Germline values: CDR1 MNHNY, CDR2 SVGAGI (reference sequence). Between the trimmed V and J ends, which lost 10 bases and 9 bases, there was a span of 21 bases. The CDR3 coding sequence is TGTGCCACCCAACTCGAGAGGGGGGGACGCTACACCTTC. Protein product: CATQLERGGRYTF.

V and J are TRBV19 and TRBJ2-2, with D perhaps TRBD2 (6 bases). Deletions cut 3 bases from V and 1 base from J, with 12 bases between. The CDR3 contains 16 residues. Germline loops: CDR1 LNHDA, CDR2 SQIVND (reference sequence). The CDR3, as DNA: TGTGCCAGTAGTATGCGGGGAGCGGTGAACACCGGGGAGCTGTTTTTT. This gives the protein CASSMRGAVNTGELFF.

This clonotype came up a few times. This chain joins TRBV10-3 and TRBJ2-3; D gene uncertain. The CDR3 is 12 residues long. CDR1 and CDR2 (germline): ENHRY, SYGVKD. V shed 4 bases and J shed 4 bases, with 6 bases lying between them. The CDR3 DNA is TGTGCCATCAGTGCCGCCTCAGATACGCAGTATTTT. Translating it yields CAISAASDTQYF.

The chain employs TRBV24-1 and TRBJ2-1, with TRBD1 as a possible D gene (5 bases). V lost 11 bases and J 3 bases, leaving 13 bases between the germline ends. The length of the CDR3 is 13 residues. Germline V gene lookup returns CDR1 KGHDR and CDR2 SFDVKD. The CDR3 spells CAKQDDSYNEQFF. Here the CDR3 DNA reads TGTGCCAAACAGGACGACAGCTACAATGAGCAGTTCTTC.

This clonotype was picked up many times. The chain is built from TRBV29-1 and TRBJ1-2, with unresolved D. Per the germline V gene, CDR1 is SQVTM and CDR2 is ANQGSEA. This CDR3 is built from 12 residues. CDR3 sequence: CAESGPNYGYTF. As DNA, the CDR3 is TGCGCCGAATCGGGCCCTAACTATGGCTACACCTTC.

This rearrangement joins TRBV20-1 to TRBJ2-3, with D hard to call. Germline lookup yields CDR1 DFQATT and CDR2 SNEGSKA (reference sequence). With 2 bases removed from V and 2 bases from J, the gap between germline ends came to 11 bases. This CDR3 contains 14 residues. The CDR3: CSARSDLSTDTQYF. CDR3 DNA sequence: TGCAGTGCTAGATCGGACCTCTCCACAGATACGCAGTATTTT.

This rearrangement joins TRBV15 to TRBJ2-5; D is perhaps TRBD1 or TRBD2 (7 bases each). CDR1 and CDR2 (germline): LNHNV, YYDKDF (reference sequence). V was trimmed by 2 bases and J by 4 bases, leaving 14 bases between them. The CDR3 covers 15 residues. Here the CDR3 reads CATSRRLAGGETQYF. The CDR3 region has the DNA TGTGCCACCAGCAGAAGACTAGCAGGGGGAGAGACCCAGTACTTC.

This clonotype was picked up many times. V is TRBV3-1 and J is TRBJ2-4; D is uncertain. Per germline, CDR1 LGHDT and CDR2 YNNKEL (reference sequence). The CDR3 has 16 amino acids. The V and J ends lost 0 bases and 1 base respectively, with 10 bases between them. The CDR3 loop reads CASSQDRRRAKNIQYF. The CDR3 region has the DNA TGTGCCAGCAGCCAAGATCGGCGGCGGGCCAAAAACATTCAGTACTTC.

This clonotype was observed a few times. This chain links TRBV5-1 with TRBJ2-7; 8 positions match TRBD2. Germline values: CDR1 SGHRS, CDR2 YFSETQ. V lost 3 bases, J lost 2 bases, and 4 bases stayed unmatched. This CDR3 is built from 14 residues. The chain's CDR3 is CASSSGLATYEQYF. The CDR3 nucleotides are TGCGCCAGCAGCTCCGGACTAGCCACCTACGAGCAGTACTTC.

This clonotype showed up many times. In nucleotides, the CDR3 is TGCAGTGCCCCACGACAGGGGTTGAGGAACGAGCAGTACTTC. It encodes CSAPRQGLRNEQYF. The rearrangement links TRBV20-1 to TRBJ2-7; 8 bases agree with TRBD1. Germline V gene sequence: CDR1 DFQATT, CDR2 SNEGSKA (reference sequence). The CDR3 totals 14 residues. The junction had 12 bases not matched to a gene; V was cut back by 6 bases and J by 5 bases.

This clonotype occurred a few times. V usage is TRBV28 and J usage is TRBJ2-7, with 8 nucleotides matching TRBD1. The length of the CDR3 is 10 residues. The V segment lost 10 bases and the J segment 8 bases; nucleotides outside the gene matches: 4. CDR1 is MDHEN and CDR2 is SYDVKM in the germline V gene. The DNA of the CDR3 is TGTGCCACCCGGACAGGGAAGCAGTACTTC. This codes for CATRTGKQYF.

This clonotype was picked up many times. The rearrangement joins TRBV5-1 to TRBJ2-3; TRBD2 is a possible D gene (7 bases). The V gene's germline CDR1 is SGHRS and CDR2 YFSETQ. The CDR3 spans 14 residues. V shed 4 bases and J shed 2 bases, with 11 bases lying between them. The CDR3 here is CASSPGGVTDTQYF. Written as DNA, the CDR3 is TGCGCCAGCAGCCCGGGGGGCGTCACAGATACGCAGTATTTT. The full variable domain, with the rest looked up from reference TRBV5-1 and TRBJ2-3, is KAGVTQTPRYLIKTRGQQVTLSCSPISGHRSVSWYQQTPGQGLQFLFEYFSETQRNKGNFPGRFSGRQFSNSRSEMNVSTLELGDSALYLCASSPGGVTDTQYFGPGTRLTVL.

The table lists this clonotype with many counts. This chain links TRBV15 with TRBJ1-5; D is unresolved. Trimming cost V 0 bases and J 0 bases, with 3 bases left between them. CDR3 length: 14 residues. Looked up from germline, CDR1 is LNHNV and CDR2 is YYDKDF (reference sequence). DNA of the CDR3: TGTGCCACCAGCAGAGATCCTAGCAATCAGCCCCAGCATTTT. Translating gives CATSRDPSNQPQHF.

Ten or more counts support this clonotype. The chain carries TRBV6-5 and TRBJ2-1, with D possibly TRBD2 on 6 matching bases. Trimming pared 0 bases from V and 6 bases from J, leaving 18 bases between. This CDR3 is 17 amino acids long. The germline V gene has CDR1 MNHEY and CDR2 SVGAGI. The CDR3 nucleotides are TGTGCCAGCAGTTACTCCGGGGACTCCCATTCCAGCAATGAGCAGTTCTTC. Protein product: CASSYSGDSHSSNEQFF.

The chain recombines TRBV11-2 with TRBJ2-3; perhaps TRBD2 as D (5 bases). Between the trimmed V and J ends, which lost 5 bases and 0 bases, there was a span of 18 bases. Germline V gene data show CDR1 as SGHAT and CDR2 as FQNNGV. The length of the CDR3 is 17 residues. For the CDR3, the DNA is TGTGCCAGCAGCACCTACCTGCCCGCTAGCAGCACAGATACGCAGTATTTT. The encoded protein is CASSTYLPASSTDTQYF.

This clonotype showed up just a few times. The chain has TRBV6-1 and TRBJ2-7; tentative D call: TRBD2 (7 bases). Germline V CDR1 and CDR2: MNHNS, SASEGT. The CDR3 consists of 16 residues. Trimming removed 7 bases at V and 0 bases at J, with 19 bases between. As DNA, the CDR3 is TGTGCCAGCACGGGGGGTAGGTGGGGGGCCTCCTACGAGCAGTACTTC. Its translation: CASTGGRWGASYEQYF.

This clonotype was found a few times. The V call is TRBV12-3 or TRBV12-4, the J call TRBJ2-5, with 12 bases identical to TRBD2. Unmatched junction bases numbered 7, after V lost 1 base and J lost 4 bases. The CDR3 runs to 17 residues. The CDR3 protein is CASSLGTSGKPTETQYF. In DNA, the CDR3 is TGTGCCAGCAGTTTAGGGACTAGCGGGAAACCCACAGAGACCCAGTACTTC.

This clonotype appeared a few times. This rearrangement joins TRBV14 to TRBJ2-1; 11 nucleotides line up with TRBD2. This CDR3 has 17 amino acids. V gave up 4 bases and J gave up 7 bases; unmatched junction bases: 12. The germline V gene has CDR1 SGHDN and CDR2 FVKESK. The CDR3 DNA reads as TGTGCCAGCAGCCCTTATACTAGCGGGAGTTTCGGAAATGAGCAGTTCTTC. This codes for CASSPYTSGSFGNEQFF.

This clonotype was recorded at least ten times. This chain joins TRBV7-7 and TRBJ2-3; 9 nucleotides agree with TRBD2. CDR1 is SSHAT, CDR2 FNYEAQ, per germline (reference sequence). The CDR3 is 14 residues long. V lost 4 bases to trimming and J lost 2 bases; unmatched junction nucleotides: 1. CDR3 in amino acids: CASSSSGDTDTQYF. CDR3 DNA sequence: TGTGCCAGCAGCTCTAGCGGGGACACAGATACGCAGTATTTT.

Ten or more counts support this clonotype. CDR3 DNA: TGCAGCGTCCATCGGGACGATCTCGACGGGGAGCTGTTTTTT. This translates into CSVHRDDLDGELFF. The chain recombines TRBV29-1 with TRBJ2-2, with D possibly called TRBD1 or TRBD2 (5 bases each). The CDR3 extends over 14 amino acids. The V gene's germline CDR1 is SQVTM and CDR2 ANQGSEA. Trimming stripped 6 bases from V and 7 bases from J, with 18 bases between.

The V gene is TRBV20-1, the J gene TRBJ2-7; 11 bases align to TRBD2. The CDR3 extends over 16 amino acids. Germline values: CDR1 DFQATT, CDR2 SNEGSKA (reference sequence). The ends lost 5 bases at V and 0 bases at J; junction bases unmatched: 9. The CDR3 nucleotides are TGCAGTGCTCCCCATAGCGGGAGGGCCCTCTCCTACGAGCAGTACTTC. Its translation is CSAPHSGRALSYEQYF.

This clonotype occurred a few times. CDR3: CASSQTSGRDVTYNEQFF. CDR3 sequence (DNA): TGTGCCAGCAGTCAGACTAGCGGGAGAGACGTTACCTACAATGAGCAGTTCTTC. V and J are TRBV6-2 or TRBV6-3 and TRBJ2-1; 12 bases align to TRBD2. CDR1 MNHEY and CDR2 SVGEGT come from the germline V gene. Trimming at V came to 5 bases and at J to 2 bases, leaving 10 bases not matched to a gene. The CDR3 is 18 amino acids.

This clonotype was detected many times. CDR3 protein: CASSISGSSYNEQFF. The CDR3 coding sequence is TGTGCCAGTAGTATCTCGGGAAGCTCCTACAATGAGCAGTTCTTC. This chain uses TRBV19 with TRBJ2-1; D is possibly TRBD2 (5 bases). Trimming removed 3 bases from V and 0 bases from J, with 9 bases in between. Germline-derived CDR1 and CDR2 are LNHDA and SQIVND (reference sequence). The CDR3 runs 15 residues.